Shown below are 8 T cell receptor beta chains from a single sample sequenced in a study of control samples from healthy donors and cancer patients. The table came from immunoSEQ multiplex PCR; TCRdb's copy has only in-frame clones and leaves some out. There are over 100,000 clones in the sample; over 75% occur only once, and around 2.5% lies in the top ten. The material sequenced was blood. These TCRs come from a man aged 35 to 55 in good health.

The chain uses TRBV5-1 and TRBJ1-2; the D gene is possibly TRBD1 (5 bases). The germline V gene has CDR1 SGHRS and CDR2 YFSETQ. There are 12 residues in the CDR3. The ends were cut back, 0 bases at V and 8 bases at J, with 8 bases in the middle. The CDR3 loop is CASSLDRSGYTF. CDR3 coding DNA: TGCGCCAGCAGCTTGGACAGGTCAGGCTACACCTTC.

The chain uses TRBV12-3 or TRBV12-4 and TRBJ1-5; D gene unclear. The CDR3 length is 13 residues. The V end lost 5 bases, the J end lost 5 bases, and 10 bases lay between the germline ends. Written as DNA, the CDR3 is TGTGCCAGCAGTCCAAACGGTTATCAGCCCCAGCATTTT. Amino acids: CASSPNGYQPQHF.

The chain links TRBV7-9 to TRBJ2-5; no reliable D call. Germline CDR1 and CDR2: SEHNR and FQNEAQ (reference sequence). There are 11 residues in the CDR3. V lost 5 bases to trimming and J lost 8 bases, with 9 bases between them. The CDR3 region is CASSLVQTQYF. The DNA of the CDR3 is TGTGCCAGCAGCCTCGTTCAAACCCAGTACTTC.

V is TRBV9 and J is TRBJ1-1; TRBD1 agrees at 9 bases. V lost 0 bases to trimming and J lost 1 base; unmatched junction nucleotides: 10. The CDR3 contains 18 residues. Germline V gene data show CDR1 as SGDLS and CDR2 as YYNGEE. CDR3 in DNA: TGTGCCAGCAGCGTAGATCACAGGGGGCGCGTTGGGAACACTGAAGCTTTCTTT. Residues: CASSVDHRGRVGNTEAFF.

This chain joins TRBV19 and TRBJ1-5; D perhaps matches TRBD1 (5 bases). Germline-derived CDR1 and CDR2 are LNHDA and SQIVND (reference sequence). The CDR3 consists of 18 residues. V lost 2 bases and J 2 bases, leaving 19 bases between the germline ends. CDR3 amino acids: CASSIIFGMGRGNQPQHF. CDR3 bases: TGTGCCAGTAGTATAATATTTGGAATGGGCAGGGGCAATCAGCCCCAGCATTTT.

The V call is TRBV18, the J call TRBJ1-2; 8 positions agree with TRBD1. Germline CDR1 KGHSH, CDR2 LQKENI. The length of the CDR3 is 13 residues. Losses at the gene ends were 7 bases for V and 1 base for J; bases not matched to a gene: 2. The CDR3 spells CASLQGVNYGYTF. The CDR3 DNA follows: TGTGCCAGCTTACAGGGGGTTAACTATGGCTACACCTTC. The full variable domain, completed using reference TRBV18 and TRBJ1-2, is NAGVMQNPRHLVRRRGQEARLRCSPMKGHSHVYWYRQLPEEGLKFMVYLQKENIIDESGMPKERFSAEFPKEGPSILRIQQVVRGDSAAYFCASLQGVNYGYTFGSGTRLTVV.

The chain links TRBV6-5 to TRBJ1-1; no clear D gene. CDR3 size: 11 residues. Germline V lookup: CDR1 MNHEY, CDR2 SVGAGI. The germline V and J ends were trimmed by 7 bases and 4 bases, with 7 bases remaining between them. CDR3 nucleotides: TGTGCCAGCAAGGGAACCACTGAAGCTTTCTTT. Translation: CASKGTTEAFF.

V is TRBV7-9 and J is TRBJ1-2, with a possible D match to TRBD1 (5 bases). Between the trimmed V and J ends, which lost 5 bases and 5 bases, there was a span of 15 bases. Germline V gives CDR1 SEHNR, CDR2 FQNEAQ (reference sequence). The CDR3 spans 14 residues. In DNA, the CDR3 is TGTGCCAGCAGCCCGGGGGGAGGCCCGTATGGCTACACCTTC. It specifies CASSPGGGPYGYTF.